This TCR beta chain was retrieved from a study of blood T cell repertoires in COVID-19. Study in general: Sample material is recorded as cDNA or gDNA derived from T cells, B-cell-depleted T cells, or PBMCs.

Germline CDR1 is SGHDT and CDR2 is YYEEEE. V was shortened by 2 bases and J by 0 bases, with 12 bases between the two germline ends. CDR3 length: 17 residues. Sequencing was performed with immunoSEQ multiplex PCR; in TCRdb, only in-frame clones are kept and a portion is missing. The sample holds roughly 410,000 clones, approximately 90% seen once. The sequence was obtained from a middle-aged woman with COVID-19, enrolled during active disease. Sequencing was carried out using peripheral blood. The genes are TRBV5-6 and TRBJ2-6; D call uncertain. The DNA of the CDR3 is TGTGCCAGCAGCTTTACAGAAGATAGCTCTGGGGCCAACGTCCTGACTTTC. Encoded protein: CASSFTEDSSGANVLTF. Full variable domain (outside the CDR3, taken from reference TRBV5-6 and TRBJ2-6): DAGVTQSPTHLIKTRGQQVTLRCSPKSGHDTVSWYQQALGQGPQFIFQYYEEEERQRGNFPDRFSGHQFPNYSSELNVNALLLGDSALYLCASSFTEDSSGANVLTFGAGSRLTVL.